The clone carrying this TCR beta chain was recorded many times. A second roughly 6 to 12 cycle PCR used barcoded and J-beta primers. One entry per CDR3 protein, called by TCRdb with MiXCR from the 5' RACE reads. Of about 680,000 distinct CDR3 sequences in the sample, 49% were seen once. Germline V CDR1 and CDR2: MGHRA, YSYEKL. The CDR3 extends over 16 amino acids. The germline V and J ends were trimmed by 4 bases and 0 bases, with 15 bases remaining between them. The entry originates in a study of blood T cells in healthy people across ages. Aged about 6 to 90, donors were systemically healthy Caucasians from Russia. Total RNA extracted from each sample amounted to at least 5 micrograms.

The receptor was derived from a woman aged 60-75 years in good health. The sample consisted of blood. The V gene is TRBV4-1, the J gene TRBJ1-2; D not certain. The CDR3 nucleotides are TGCGCCAGCAGCCCCTCGGCGGCCACTCCTAACTATGGCTACACCTTC. Translation gives CASSPSAATPNYGYTF.